This TCR beta chain was retrieved from a study of shared clonotypes between healthy human individuals. With 0 bases removed from V and 4 bases from J, the gap between germline ends came to 6 bases. Germline CDR1 is LGHNA and CDR2 is YSLEER. The CDR3 has 13 residues. General observations from the study: Generally, estimated richness proved larger in naive subsets than it did in memory subsets.

Per the study methods: Because ImmunoSEQ provided only junction sequences with no quality scores, the filtering differed. Profiled with immunoSEQ multiplex PCR; TCRdb holds only in-frame clones, not every one. For V, J and clone size, that table is used; D and trimming come from the DNA. This sample has about 2,200,000 clones, with approximately 94% found just once. Naivety among CD8 cells was defined by CD45RO negativity and positive CCR7 selection, thereby excluding terminally differentiated effector memory CD45RA+ cells. On this clone itself: The antigen is undetermined. The same CDR3 also results from other DNA sequences found in this sample.

The source of this sequence is a man between 18 and 29 years old in good health. Some clones in this sample may be carry-over from other donors' samples. V gene TRBV4-3 combines with J gene TRBJ1-2, with D possibly being TRBD1 (6 bases). The sequencing input was naive CD8+ T cells from PBMCs. This CDR3 is CASSQDRGYGYTF. CDR3 DNA: TGCGCCAGCAGCCAAGACAGGGGCTATGGCTACACCTTC.